This T cell receptor (beta chain) was captured by sequencing in a study of read filtering for tumor transcriptome and immune sequencing. Study in general: Transcriptome libraries were built from DNase-treated RNA. Points from the study as a whole: This fraction held mixed bone marrow immune cells after CD138-negative sorting.

A few counts support this clonotype. Its antigen is still unknown. Trimming took 3 bases from V and 1 from J, leaving 8 bases between them. The CDR3 covers 14 residues. CDR1 and CDR2 from the germline V gene are SEHNR and FQNEAQ (reference sequence). From 300 to 450 ng of RNA, a library with molecular barcoded alpha/delta and beta/gamma adaptors was made. TCRdb analysed the reads with MiXCR anew, one entry per CDR3 protein. The sample shows 75,000 to 95,000 distinct CDR3 sequences, about a fifth of them seen only once. V gene TRBV7-9 combines with J gene TRBJ2-3; a weak D match, TRBD2 (6 bases). This receptor was obtained from a donor aged 40 or over with multiple myeloma. The source material was a population of CD138-negative cells sorted from bone marrow. CDR3 nucleotides: TGTGCCAGCAGCTTCACGGGGGGCACAGATACGCAGTATTTT. The encoded protein is CASSFTGGTDTQYF.